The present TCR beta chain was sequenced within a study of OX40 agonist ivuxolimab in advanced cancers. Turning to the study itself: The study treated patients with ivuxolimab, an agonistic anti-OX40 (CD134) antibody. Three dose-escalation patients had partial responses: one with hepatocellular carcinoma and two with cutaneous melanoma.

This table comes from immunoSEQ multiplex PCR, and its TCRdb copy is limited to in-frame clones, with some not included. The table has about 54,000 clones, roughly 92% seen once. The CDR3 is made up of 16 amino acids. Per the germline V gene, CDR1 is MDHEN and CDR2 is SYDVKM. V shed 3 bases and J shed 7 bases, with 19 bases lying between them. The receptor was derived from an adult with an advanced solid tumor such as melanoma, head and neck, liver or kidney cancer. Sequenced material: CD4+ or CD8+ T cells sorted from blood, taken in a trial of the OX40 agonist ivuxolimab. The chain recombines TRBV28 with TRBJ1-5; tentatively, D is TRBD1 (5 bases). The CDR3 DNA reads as TGTGCCAGCAGTTTTCTCCTAACAGGCACTGGGCAGCCCCAGCATTTT. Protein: CASSFLLTGTGQPQHF.